This passage covers 5 T cell receptor beta chains from one sample sequenced in a study of human T cells and chemical hapten exposure. Stated time point: healthy volunteer bleed at 6 weeks. It was from unfractionated whole blood that total RNA was extracted. TCRdb reanalysed the RACE reads using MiXCR and keeps one entry per CDR3 protein. Altogether some 78,000 distinct CDR3 sequences are present, approximately 8.6% being singletons, with the ten largest covering less than 2%. Material for sequencing was whole blood. These receptors all come from a male donor in good health. Some clones in this sample may be carry-over from other donors' samples.

The table lists this clonotype with a few counts. The V gene is TRBV27, the J gene TRBJ1-5; TRBD1 agrees at 7 bases. The trim removed 4 bases at V and 3 bases at J, leaving 12 bases unmatched. Germline lookup yields CDR1 MNHEY and CDR2 SMNVEV (reference sequence). The CDR3 extends over 17 amino acids. CDR3 residues: CASSSEQGGSSNQPQHF. The CDR3 nucleotides read TGTGCCAGCAGTTCCGAGCAGGGGGGTTCGTCCAATCAGCCCCAGCATTTT.

In this sample, this clonotype turned up many times. The chain joins TRBV3-1 to TRBJ1-1, with D hard to call. There are 13 residues in the CDR3. Germline-derived CDR1 and CDR2 are LGHDT and YNNKEL (reference sequence). Trimming took off 1 base at V and 8 bases at J, with 11 bases between the two ends. The CDR3 coding sequence is TGTGCCAGCAGCCAAGGTGGCACAGACGAAGCTTTCTTT. Translated: CASSQGGTDEAFF.

This clonotype was seen a handful of times. This chain uses TRBV10-2 with TRBJ1-1; maybe TRBD1 (5 bases). This CDR3 region has 12 residues. With 8 bases removed from V and 4 bases from J, the gap between germline ends came to 11 bases. CDR1 WSHSY and CDR2 SAAADI come from the germline V gene. CDR3 nucleotide sequence: TGCGCCAGCGGGGGGGTAGGCACTGAAGCTTTCTTT. Its translation is CASGGVGTEAFF.

The rearrangement uses TRBV19 and TRBJ1-2; a possible D gene is TRBD1 (5 bases). V lost 1 base to trimming and J lost 5 bases, with 14 bases between them. Germline CDR1 and CDR2: LNHDA and SQIVND (reference sequence). The CDR3 loop spans 15 amino acids. CDR3 nucleotide sequence: TGTGCCAGTAGTATAGGCAGGGAAGGAGTATATGGCTACACCTTC. It specifies CASSIGREGVYGYTF.

V gene TRBV6-2 or TRBV6-3 combines with J gene TRBJ1-5; D unclear. The V gene's germline CDR1 is MNHEY and CDR2 SVGEGT. The CDR3 length is 15 residues. Trimming removed 7 bases at V and 2 bases at J, with 15 bases between. This CDR3 is CASTDGVLGNQPQHF. The CDR3 region has the DNA TGTGCCAGCACCGACGGTGTACTCGGCAATCAGCCCCAGCATTTT.